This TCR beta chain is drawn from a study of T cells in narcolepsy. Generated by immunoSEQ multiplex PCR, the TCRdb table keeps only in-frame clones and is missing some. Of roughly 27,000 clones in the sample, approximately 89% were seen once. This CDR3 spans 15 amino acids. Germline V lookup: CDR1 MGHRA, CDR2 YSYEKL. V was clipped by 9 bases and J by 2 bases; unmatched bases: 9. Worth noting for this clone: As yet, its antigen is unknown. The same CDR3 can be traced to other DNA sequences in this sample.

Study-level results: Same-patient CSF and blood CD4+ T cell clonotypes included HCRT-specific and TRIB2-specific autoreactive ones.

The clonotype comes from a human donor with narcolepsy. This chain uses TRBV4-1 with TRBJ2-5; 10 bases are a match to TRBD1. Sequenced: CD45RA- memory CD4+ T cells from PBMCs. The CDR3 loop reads CASSIRDRGQETQYF. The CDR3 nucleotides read TGCGCCAGTAGTATTCGGGACAGGGGACAAGAGACCCAGTACTTC.